This T cell receptor (beta chain) was observed in a study of T cell changes during pregnancy in multiple sclerosis. The protocol was immunoSEQ multiplex PCR, while the TCRdb copy is restricted to in-frame clones and leaves out a portion. The sample consists of almost 35,000 clones, about nine tenths of them appearing once. The CDR3 runs to 15 residues. Trimming took 1 base from V and 0 from J; bases not matched to a gene: 1. Germline CDR1 reads SGHDN; CDR2 reads FVKESK. The source of this sequence is a female donor with multiple sclerosis, enrolled in a pregnancy study. The chain joins TRBV14 to TRBJ2-3, with 7 bases aligning to TRBD2. Specimen: CD8+ T cells from peripheral blood mononuclear cells, collected before pregnancy. Here the CDR3 reads CASSQGSGSTDTQYF. CDR3 nucleotide sequence: TGTGCCAGCAGCCAAGGTAGCGGGAGCACAGATACGCAGTATTTT.